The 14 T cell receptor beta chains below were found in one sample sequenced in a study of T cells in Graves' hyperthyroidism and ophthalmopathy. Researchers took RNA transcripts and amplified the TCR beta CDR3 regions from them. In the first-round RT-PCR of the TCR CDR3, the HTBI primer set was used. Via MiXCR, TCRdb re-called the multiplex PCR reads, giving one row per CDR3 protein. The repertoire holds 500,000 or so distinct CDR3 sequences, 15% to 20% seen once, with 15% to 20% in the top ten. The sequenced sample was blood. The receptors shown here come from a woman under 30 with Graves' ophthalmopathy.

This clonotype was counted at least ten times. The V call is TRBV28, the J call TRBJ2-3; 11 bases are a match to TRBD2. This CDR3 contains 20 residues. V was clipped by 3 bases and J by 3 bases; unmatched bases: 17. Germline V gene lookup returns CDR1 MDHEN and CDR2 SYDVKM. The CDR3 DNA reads TGTGCCAGCAGTTTTCCCGGGACTAGCGGTGTAAGTCCTAAAACAGATACGCAGTATTTT. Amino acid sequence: CASSFPGTSGVSPKTDTQYF.

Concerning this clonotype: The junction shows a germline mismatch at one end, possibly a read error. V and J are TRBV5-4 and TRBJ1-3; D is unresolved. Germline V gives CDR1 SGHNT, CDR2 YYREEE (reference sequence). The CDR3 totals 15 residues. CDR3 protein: CPSSLAMDSGNTIYF. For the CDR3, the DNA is TGTCCCAGCAGCTTGGCCATGGACTCTGGAAACACCATATATTTT.

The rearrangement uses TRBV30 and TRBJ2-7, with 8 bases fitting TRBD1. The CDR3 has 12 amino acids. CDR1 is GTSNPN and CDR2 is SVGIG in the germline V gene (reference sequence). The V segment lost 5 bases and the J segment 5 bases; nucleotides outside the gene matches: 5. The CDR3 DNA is TGTGCCTGGCGGGACAGGCCCCACGAGCAGTACTTC. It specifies CAWRDRPHEQYF.

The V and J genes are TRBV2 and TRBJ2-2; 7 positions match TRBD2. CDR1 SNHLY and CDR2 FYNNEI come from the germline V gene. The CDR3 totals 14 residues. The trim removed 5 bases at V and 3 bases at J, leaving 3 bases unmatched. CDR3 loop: CASSRAGYTGELFF. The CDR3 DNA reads TGTGCCAGCAGTCGAGCGGGGTACACCGGGGAGCTGTTTTTT.

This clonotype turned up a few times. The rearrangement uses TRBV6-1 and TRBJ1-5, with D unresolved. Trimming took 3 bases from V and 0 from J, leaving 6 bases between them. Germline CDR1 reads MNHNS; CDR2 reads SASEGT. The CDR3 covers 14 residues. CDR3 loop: CASSEANSNQPQHF. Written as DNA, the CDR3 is TGTGCCAGCAGTGAGGCTAATAGCAATCAGCCCCAGCATTTT.

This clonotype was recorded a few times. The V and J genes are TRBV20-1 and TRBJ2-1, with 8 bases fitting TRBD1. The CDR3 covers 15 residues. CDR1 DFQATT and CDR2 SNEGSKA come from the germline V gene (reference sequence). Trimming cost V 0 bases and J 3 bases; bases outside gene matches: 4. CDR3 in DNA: TGCAGTGCTAGAGACCGGGACAGGAGCTACAATGAGCAGTTCTTC. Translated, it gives CSARDRDRSYNEQFF.

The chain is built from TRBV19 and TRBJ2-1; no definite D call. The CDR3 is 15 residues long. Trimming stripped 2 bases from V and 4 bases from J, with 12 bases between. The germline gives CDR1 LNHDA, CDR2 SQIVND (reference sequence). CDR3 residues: CASSIRYIVYNEQFF. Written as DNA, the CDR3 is TGTGCCAGTAGTATAAGATATATAGTTTACAATGAGCAGTTCTTC.

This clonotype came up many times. The CDR3 spells CASSEDGFYEQYF. The CDR3 bases are TGTGCCAGCAGTGAAGACGGGTTCTACGAGCAGTACTTC. This chain uses TRBV6-1 with TRBJ2-7; no clear D gene. The germline V gene encodes CDR1 MNHNS and CDR2 SASEGT. This CDR3 is built from 13 residues. Trimming took off 1 base at V and 3 bases at J, with 7 bases between the two ends.

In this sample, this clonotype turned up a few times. The CDR3 nucleotides read TGTGCCAGCAGCCGAGCAGTTTGGACAGGGGGCGGCATCGGGGAGCTGTTTTTT. The encoded protein is CASSRAVWTGGGIGELFF. The chain has TRBV3-1 and TRBJ2-2, with 11 bases identical to TRBD1. V was pared by 4 bases and J by 7 bases, with 14 bases of the junction left unmatched. Germline values: CDR1 LGHDT, CDR2 YNNKEL (reference sequence). The CDR3 is 18 residues long.

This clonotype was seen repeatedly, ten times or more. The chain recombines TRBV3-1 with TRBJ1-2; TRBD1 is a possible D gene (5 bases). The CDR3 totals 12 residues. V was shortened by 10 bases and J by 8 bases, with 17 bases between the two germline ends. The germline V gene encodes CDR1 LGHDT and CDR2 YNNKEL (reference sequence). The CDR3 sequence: CATSQRQWGYTF. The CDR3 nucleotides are TGTGCCACCTCCCAGAGACAGTGGGGCTACACCTTC.

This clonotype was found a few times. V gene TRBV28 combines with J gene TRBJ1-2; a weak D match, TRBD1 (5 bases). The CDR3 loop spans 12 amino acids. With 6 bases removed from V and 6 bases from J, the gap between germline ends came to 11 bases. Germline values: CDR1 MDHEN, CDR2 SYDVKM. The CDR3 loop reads CASSPRGHGYTF. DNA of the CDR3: TGTGCCAGCAGCCCTCGGGGACATGGCTACACCTTC.

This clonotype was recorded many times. The CDR3 DNA sequence: TGTGCCATCAGCTTGGCAGGGGATTCACCCCTCCACTTT. It is translated as CAISLAGDSPLHF. The chain carries TRBV10-3 and TRBJ1-6; D possibly corresponds to TRBD1 (6 bases). CDR3 length: 13 amino acids. V was pared by 6 bases and J by 8 bases, with 11 bases between. The germline V gene encodes CDR1 ENHRY and CDR2 SYGVKD.

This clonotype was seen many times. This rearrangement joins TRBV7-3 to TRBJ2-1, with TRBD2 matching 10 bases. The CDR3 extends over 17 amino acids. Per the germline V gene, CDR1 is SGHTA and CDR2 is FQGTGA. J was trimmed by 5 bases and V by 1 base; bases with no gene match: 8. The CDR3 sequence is CASSLIASGREDNEQFF. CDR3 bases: TGTGCCAGCAGCTTAATAGCGAGCGGGAGGGAGGACAATGAGCAGTTCTTC.

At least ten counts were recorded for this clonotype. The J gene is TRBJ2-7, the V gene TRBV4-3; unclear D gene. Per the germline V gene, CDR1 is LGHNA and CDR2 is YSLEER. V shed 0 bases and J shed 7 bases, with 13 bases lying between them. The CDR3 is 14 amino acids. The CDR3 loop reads CASSQDMGWREQYF. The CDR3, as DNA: TGCGCCAGCAGCCAAGATATGGGCTGGAGAGAGCAGTACTTC.